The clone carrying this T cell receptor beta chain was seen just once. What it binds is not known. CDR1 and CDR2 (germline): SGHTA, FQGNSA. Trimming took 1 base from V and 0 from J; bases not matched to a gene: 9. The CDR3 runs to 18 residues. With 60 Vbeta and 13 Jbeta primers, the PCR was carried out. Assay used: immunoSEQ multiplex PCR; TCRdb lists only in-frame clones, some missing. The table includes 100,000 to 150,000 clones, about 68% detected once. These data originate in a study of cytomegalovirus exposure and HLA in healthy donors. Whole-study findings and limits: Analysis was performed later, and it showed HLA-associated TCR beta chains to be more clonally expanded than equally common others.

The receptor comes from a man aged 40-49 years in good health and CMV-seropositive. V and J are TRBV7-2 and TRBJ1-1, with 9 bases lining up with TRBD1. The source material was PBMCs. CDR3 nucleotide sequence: TGTGCCAGCAGCTTAGGGGCGGGACAGGGTTACTTGAACACTGAAGCTTTCTTT. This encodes CASSLGAGQGYLNTEAFF.